This T cell receptor (beta chain) was found in a study of persistence of HIV-infected CD4 T cells. On the study more broadly: Isolated cells were CMV- and HIV-1 Gag-responding CD4+ T cells.

The immunoSEQ assay was version 4, run in survey mode. Data came from immunoSEQ multiplex PCR; TCRdb stores just in-frame clones and leaves some out. This sample has some 37,000 clones, with 82% found just once. Germline values: CDR1 LNHDA, CDR2 SQIVND (reference sequence). This CDR3 is built from 15 residues. V dropped 3 bases and J dropped 1 base, with 10 bases sitting between them. An overlapping HIV-1 Gag peptide pool stimulated these cells at 0.85 to 1 ug/peptide/mL. Memory cells lacking CD40L and CD69 with high CD45RO were sorted. Whole-study results and caveats: Degenerate expanded CDR3beta sequences were enriched among CMV- and Gag-responding cells.

Turning to this clone: The antigen is not known.

This sequence joins TRBV19 and TRBJ2-1; possibly TRBD2 for D (6 bases). The sequence was collected from an adult with HIV. The donor label of this sample is uncertain. This sample comprised cultured CD4+ T cells from PBMCs, obtained from a patient who received antiretroviral therapy. The CDR3 sequence is CASSMGGLSYNEQFF. The CDR3 DNA is TGTGCCAGTAGTATGGGGGGTTTGTCCTACAATGAGCAGTTCTTC.